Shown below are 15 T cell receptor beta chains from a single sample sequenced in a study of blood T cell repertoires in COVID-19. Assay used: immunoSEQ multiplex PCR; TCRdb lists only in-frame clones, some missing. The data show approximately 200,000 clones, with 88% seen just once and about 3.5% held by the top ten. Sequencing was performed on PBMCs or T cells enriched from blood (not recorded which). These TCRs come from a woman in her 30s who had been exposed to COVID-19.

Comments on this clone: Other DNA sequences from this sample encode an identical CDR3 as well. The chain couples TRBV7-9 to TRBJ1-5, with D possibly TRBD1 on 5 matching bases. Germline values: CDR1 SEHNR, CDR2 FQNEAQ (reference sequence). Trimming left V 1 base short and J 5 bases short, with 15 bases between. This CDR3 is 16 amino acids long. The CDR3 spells CASSLGSWQGHQPQHF. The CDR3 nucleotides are TGTGCCAGCAGCTTAGGATCATGGCAGGGTCATCAGCCCCAGCATTTT.

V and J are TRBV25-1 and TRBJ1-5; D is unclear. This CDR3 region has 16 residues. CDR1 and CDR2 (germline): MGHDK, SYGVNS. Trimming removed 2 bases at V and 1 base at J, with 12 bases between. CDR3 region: CASSEARHNSNQPQHF. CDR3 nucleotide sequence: TGTGCCAGCAGTGAAGCCCGCCACAACAGCAATCAGCCCCAGCATTTT.

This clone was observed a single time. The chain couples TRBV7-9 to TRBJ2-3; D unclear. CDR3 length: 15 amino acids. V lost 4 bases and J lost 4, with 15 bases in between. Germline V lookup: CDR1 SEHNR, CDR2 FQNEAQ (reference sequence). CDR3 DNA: TGTGCCAGCAGCTCTACCCCGAAACCTGCAGATACGCAGTATTTT. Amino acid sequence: CASSSTPKPADTQYF.

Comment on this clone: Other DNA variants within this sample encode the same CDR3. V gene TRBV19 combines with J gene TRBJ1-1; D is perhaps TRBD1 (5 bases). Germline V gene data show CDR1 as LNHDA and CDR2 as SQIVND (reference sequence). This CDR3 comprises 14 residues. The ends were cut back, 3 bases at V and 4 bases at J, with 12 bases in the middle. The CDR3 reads CASSIRGLGTEAFF. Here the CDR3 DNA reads TGTGCCAGTAGTATTAGGGGTCTCGGCACTGAAGCTTTCTTT.

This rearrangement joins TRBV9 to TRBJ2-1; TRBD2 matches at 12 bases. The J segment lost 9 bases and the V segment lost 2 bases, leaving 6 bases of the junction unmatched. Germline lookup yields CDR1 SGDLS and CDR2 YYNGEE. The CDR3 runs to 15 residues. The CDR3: CASSVLAGGPGEQFF. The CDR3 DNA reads TGTGCCAGCAGCGTCCTAGCGGGAGGGCCTGGTGAGCAGTTCTTC.

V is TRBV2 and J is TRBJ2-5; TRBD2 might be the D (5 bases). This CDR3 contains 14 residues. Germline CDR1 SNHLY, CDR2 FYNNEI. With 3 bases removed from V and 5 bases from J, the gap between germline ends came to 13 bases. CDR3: CASSDGGGSETQYF. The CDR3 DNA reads TGTGCCAGCAGTGACGGCGGAGGTAGTGAGACCCAGTACTTC.

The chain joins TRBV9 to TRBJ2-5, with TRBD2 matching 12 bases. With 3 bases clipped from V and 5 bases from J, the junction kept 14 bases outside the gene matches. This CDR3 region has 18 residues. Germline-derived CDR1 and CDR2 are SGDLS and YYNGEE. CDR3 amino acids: CASSGTQLAGGPGETQYF. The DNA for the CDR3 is TGTGCCAGCAGCGGGACCCAGCTAGCGGGAGGGCCGGGGGAGACCCAGTACTTC. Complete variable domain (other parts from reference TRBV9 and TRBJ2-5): DSGVTQTPKHLITATGQRVTLRCSPRSGDLSVYWYQQSLDQGLQFLIQYYNGEERAKGNILERFSAQQFPDLHSELNLSSLELGDSALYFCASSGTQLAGGPGETQYFGPGTRLLVL.

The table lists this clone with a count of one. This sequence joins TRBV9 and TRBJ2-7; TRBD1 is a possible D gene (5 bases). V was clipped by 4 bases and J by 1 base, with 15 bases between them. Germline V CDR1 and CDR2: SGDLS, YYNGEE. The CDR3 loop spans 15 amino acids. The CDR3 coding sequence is TGTGCCAGCAGCCCATCAGGGTTAGGTTCCTACGAGCAGTACTTC. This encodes CASSPSGLGSYEQYF.

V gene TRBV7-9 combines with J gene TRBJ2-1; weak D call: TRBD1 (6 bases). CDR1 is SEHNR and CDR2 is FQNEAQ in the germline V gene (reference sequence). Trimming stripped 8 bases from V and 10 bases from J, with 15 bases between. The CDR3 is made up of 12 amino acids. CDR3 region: CASFLGGEEQFF. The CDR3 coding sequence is TGTGCCAGCTTCCTAGGGGGAGAAGAGCAGTTCTTC.

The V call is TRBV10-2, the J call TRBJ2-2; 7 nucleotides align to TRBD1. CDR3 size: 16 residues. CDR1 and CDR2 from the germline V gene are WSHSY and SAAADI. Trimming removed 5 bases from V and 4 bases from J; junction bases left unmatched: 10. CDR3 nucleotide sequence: TGCGCCAGCAGTAGGGGGCCCGGTCGGGGCACCGGGGAGCTGTTTTTT. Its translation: CASSRGPGRGTGELFF.

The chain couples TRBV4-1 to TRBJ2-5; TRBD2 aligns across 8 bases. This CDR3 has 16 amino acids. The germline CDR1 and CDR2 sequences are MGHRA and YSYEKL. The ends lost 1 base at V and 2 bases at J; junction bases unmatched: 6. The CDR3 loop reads CASSQGGLGPQETQYF. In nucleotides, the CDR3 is TGCGCCAGCAGCCAAGGGGGACTAGGCCCTCAAGAGACCCAGTACTTC.

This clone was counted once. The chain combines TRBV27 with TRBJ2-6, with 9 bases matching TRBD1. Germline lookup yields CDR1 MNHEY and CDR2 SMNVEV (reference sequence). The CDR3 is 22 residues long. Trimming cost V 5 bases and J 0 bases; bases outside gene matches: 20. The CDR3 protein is CASSPRIRDRVLDSSGANVLTF. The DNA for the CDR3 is TGTGCCAGCAGTCCCCGAATCCGGGACAGGGTTTTGGACAGCTCTGGGGCCAACGTCCTGACTTTC.

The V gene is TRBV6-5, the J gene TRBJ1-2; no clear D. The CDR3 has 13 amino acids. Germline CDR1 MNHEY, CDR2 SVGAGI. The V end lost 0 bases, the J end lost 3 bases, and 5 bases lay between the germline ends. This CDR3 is CASSYSRDYGYTF. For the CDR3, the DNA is TGTGCCAGCAGTTACTCGCGGGACTATGGCTACACCTTC.

The CDR3 spells CASSLGGLRNTDTQYF. CDR3 nucleotides: TGTGCCAGCAGCTTAGGGGGGCTACGGAACACAGATACGCAGTATTTT. The V gene is TRBV13, the J gene TRBJ2-3; D perhaps matches TRBD1 (5 bases). The CDR3 totals 16 residues. Trimming removed 0 bases from V and 2 bases from J, with 12 bases in between. Germline-derived CDR1 and CDR2 are PRHDT and FYEKMQ (reference sequence).

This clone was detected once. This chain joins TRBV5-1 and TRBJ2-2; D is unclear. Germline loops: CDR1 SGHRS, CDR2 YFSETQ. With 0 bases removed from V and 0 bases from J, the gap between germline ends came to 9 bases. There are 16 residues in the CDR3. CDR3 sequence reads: CASSLVATTNTGELFF. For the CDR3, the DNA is TGCGCCAGCAGCTTGGTTGCGACAACGAACACCGGGGAGCTGTTTTTT.